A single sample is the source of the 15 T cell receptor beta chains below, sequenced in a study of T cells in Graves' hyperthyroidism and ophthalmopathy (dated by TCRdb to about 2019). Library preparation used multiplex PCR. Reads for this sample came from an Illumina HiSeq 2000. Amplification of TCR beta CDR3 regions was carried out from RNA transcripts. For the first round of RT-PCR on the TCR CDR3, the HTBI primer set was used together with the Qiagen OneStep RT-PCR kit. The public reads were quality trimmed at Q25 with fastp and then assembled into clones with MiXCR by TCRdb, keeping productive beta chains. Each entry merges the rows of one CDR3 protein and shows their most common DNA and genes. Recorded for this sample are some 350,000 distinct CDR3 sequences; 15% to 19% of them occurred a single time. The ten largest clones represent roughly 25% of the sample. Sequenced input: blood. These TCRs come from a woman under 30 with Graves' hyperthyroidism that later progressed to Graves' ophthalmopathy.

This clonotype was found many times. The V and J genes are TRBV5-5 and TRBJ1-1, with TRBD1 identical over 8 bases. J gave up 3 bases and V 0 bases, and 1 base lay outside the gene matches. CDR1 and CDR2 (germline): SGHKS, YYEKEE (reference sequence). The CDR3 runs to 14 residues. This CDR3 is CASSLEQGDTEAFF. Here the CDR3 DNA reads TGTGCCAGCAGCTTGGAACAGGGGGACACTGAAGCTTTCTTT.

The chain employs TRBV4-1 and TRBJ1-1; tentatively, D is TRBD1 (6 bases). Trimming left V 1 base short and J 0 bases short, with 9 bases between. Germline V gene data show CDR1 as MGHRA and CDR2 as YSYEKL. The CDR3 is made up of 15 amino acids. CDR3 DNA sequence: TGCGCCAGCAGCCAAGCTAACAGGGTGAACACTGAAGCTTTCTTT. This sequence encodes CASSQANRVNTEAFF.

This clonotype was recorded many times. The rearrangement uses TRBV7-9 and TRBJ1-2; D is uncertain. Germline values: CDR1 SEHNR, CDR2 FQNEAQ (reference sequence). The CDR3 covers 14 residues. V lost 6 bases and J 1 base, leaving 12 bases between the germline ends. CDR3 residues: CASRDGGVNYGYTF. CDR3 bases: TGTGCCAGCAGAGACGGCGGCGTTAACTATGGCTACACCTTC.

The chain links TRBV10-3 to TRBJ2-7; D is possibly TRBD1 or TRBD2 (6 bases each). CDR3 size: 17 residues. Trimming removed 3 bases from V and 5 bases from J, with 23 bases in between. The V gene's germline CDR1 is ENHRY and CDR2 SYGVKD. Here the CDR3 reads CAISDPGATKFSDEQYF. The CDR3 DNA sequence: TGTGCCATCAGTGACCCGGGGGCGACTAAATTCTCGGACGAGCAGTACTTC.

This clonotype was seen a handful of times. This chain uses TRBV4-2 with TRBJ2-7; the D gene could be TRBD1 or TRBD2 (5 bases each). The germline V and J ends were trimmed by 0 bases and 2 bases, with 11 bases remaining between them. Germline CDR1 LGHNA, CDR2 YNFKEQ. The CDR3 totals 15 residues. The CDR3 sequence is CASSQEGLAAYEQYF. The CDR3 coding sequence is TGTGCCAGCAGCCAAGAGGGGCTAGCTGCCTACGAGCAGTACTTC.

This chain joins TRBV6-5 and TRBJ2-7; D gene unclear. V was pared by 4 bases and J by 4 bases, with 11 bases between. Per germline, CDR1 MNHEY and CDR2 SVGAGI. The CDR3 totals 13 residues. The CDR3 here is CASSSRMGYEQYF. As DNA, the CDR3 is TGTGCCAGCAGTTCAAGAATGGGATACGAGCAGTACTTC.

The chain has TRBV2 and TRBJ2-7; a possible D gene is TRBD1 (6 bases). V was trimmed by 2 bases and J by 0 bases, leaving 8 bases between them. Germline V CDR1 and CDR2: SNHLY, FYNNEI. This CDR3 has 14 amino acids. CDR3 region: CASSEQGHSYEQYF. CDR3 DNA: TGTGCCAGCAGTGAACAGGGACACTCCTACGAGCAGTACTTC.

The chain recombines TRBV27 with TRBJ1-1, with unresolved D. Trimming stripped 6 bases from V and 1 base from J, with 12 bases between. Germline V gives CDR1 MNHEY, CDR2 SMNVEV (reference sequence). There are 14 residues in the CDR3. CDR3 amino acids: CASRKQKTNTEAFF. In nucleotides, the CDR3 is TGTGCCAGCAGAAAACAGAAAACGAACACTGAAGCTTTCTTT.

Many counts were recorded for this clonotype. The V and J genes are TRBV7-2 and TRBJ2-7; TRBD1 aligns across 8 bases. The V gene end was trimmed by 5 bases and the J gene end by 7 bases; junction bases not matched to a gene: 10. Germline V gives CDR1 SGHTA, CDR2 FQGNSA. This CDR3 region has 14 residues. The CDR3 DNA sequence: TGTGCCAGCAGCGAGGACAGGGCCCTATCGGAGCAGTACTTC. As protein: CASSEDRALSEQYF.

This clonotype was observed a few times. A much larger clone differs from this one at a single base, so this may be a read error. CDR3 coding DNA: TGCAGTGCTAGCTGGGGAGAACAAGAGACCCGGTACTTC. Translated: CSASWGEQETRYF. The chain employs TRBV20-1 and TRBJ2-5; TRBD2 might be the D (5 bases). CDR3 length: 13 amino acids. The germline V gene encodes CDR1 DFQATT and CDR2 SNEGSKA (reference sequence).

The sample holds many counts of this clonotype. Here the CDR3 reads CASSLGGGRQYEQYF. CDR3 sequence (DNA): TGTGCCAGCAGCTTAGGAGGGGGGAGGCAGTACGAGCAGTACTTC. V gene TRBV7-2 combines with J gene TRBJ2-7, with D tentatively TRBD1 or TRBD2 (6 bases each). Germline V gene sequence: CDR1 SGHTA, CDR2 FQGNSA. The V gene lost 1 base and the J gene lost 4 bases, with 14 bases spanning the gap. This CDR3 spans 15 amino acids.

CDR3 in DNA: TGCAGTGCTAGTCGTCCGTCGGACAGCAAAAACATTCAGTACTTC. Amino acid sequence: CSASRPSDSKNIQYF. The chain joins TRBV20-1 to TRBJ2-4; TRBD1 might be the D (6 bases). Germline CDR1 DFQATT, CDR2 SNEGSKA (reference sequence). The CDR3 is 15 amino acids. Trimming pared 3 bases from V and 3 bases from J, leaving 15 bases between.

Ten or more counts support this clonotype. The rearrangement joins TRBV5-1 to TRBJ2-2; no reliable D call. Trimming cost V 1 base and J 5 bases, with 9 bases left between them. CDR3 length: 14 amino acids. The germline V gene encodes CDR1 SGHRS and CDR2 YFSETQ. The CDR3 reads CASSLPGPTGELFF. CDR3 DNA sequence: TGCGCCAGCAGCTTGCCAGGACCTACCGGGGAGCTGTTTTTT.

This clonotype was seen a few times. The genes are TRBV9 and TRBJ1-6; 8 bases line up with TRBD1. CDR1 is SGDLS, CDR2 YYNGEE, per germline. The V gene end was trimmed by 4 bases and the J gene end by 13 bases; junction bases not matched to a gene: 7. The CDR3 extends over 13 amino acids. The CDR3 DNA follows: TGTGCCAGCAGCTTAAAGACAGGGGATCCCCTCCACTTT. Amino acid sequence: CASSLKTGDPLHF.

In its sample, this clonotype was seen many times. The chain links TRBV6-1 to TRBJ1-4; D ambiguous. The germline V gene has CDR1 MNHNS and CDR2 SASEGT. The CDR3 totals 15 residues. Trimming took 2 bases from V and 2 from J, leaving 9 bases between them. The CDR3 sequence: CASSEWMATNEKLFF. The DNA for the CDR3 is TGTGCCAGCAGTGAATGGATGGCGACTAATGAAAAACTGTTTTTT.